These T cell receptor delta chains were read from a single sample in a study of gamma-delta T cells after stem cell transplantation. TCRdb applied CATT to the RT-PCR reads for clone calling. In total, the table holds a couple of delta-chain clones. Material: gamma-delta T cells. These TCRs come from a human donor. It is not recorded whose cells these are; they may come from a transplant donor. Each CDR3 is given with its conserved first and last residue. Each record gives: V gene, CDR3 length, D gene, J gene, clone size, CDR3 DNA, CDR3 protein. A D gene is named only where the DNA matches it firmly. The size entry gives once, few, many or a size class.

>TRDV2|19|TRDD3|TRDJ3|few
TGTGCCTGTGACACCGTGGGGGATAGGAGCTCCTGGGACACCCGACAGATGTTTTTC
CACDTVGDRSSWDTRQMFF